This TCR beta chain emerged from a study of blood T cell repertoires in COVID-19. Overall study context: Italy, Spain and the United States were the sources of the convalescent and acute COVID-19 samples. T cells, B-cell-depleted T cells, or PBMCs supplied cDNA or gDNA.

Under the authors' procedure: By means of reference gene primer amplification, nucleated cell counts were estimated. Repertoires were generated with immunoSEQ multiplex PCR, while TCRdb's copy carries only in-frame clones and drops some. The DNA was the basis for D and trimming; V, J and clone size are from that table. The data contain just over 70,000 clones, over 70% of them singletons. V lost 1 base and J 7 bases, leaving 10 bases between the germline ends. The CDR3 has 14 residues. From germline, CDR1 is LGHNA and CDR2 YSLEER. This chain uses TRBV4-3 with TRBJ1-4, with TRBD1 as a possible D gene (5 bases). The specimen was peripheral blood. The TCR sequence derives from a man aged 65 to 85 who had recovered from COVID-19. The CDR3 region is CASSQAGDGEKLFF. The CDR3 DNA reads TGCGCCAGCAGCCAAGCGGGGGACGGTGAAAAACTGTTTTTT.